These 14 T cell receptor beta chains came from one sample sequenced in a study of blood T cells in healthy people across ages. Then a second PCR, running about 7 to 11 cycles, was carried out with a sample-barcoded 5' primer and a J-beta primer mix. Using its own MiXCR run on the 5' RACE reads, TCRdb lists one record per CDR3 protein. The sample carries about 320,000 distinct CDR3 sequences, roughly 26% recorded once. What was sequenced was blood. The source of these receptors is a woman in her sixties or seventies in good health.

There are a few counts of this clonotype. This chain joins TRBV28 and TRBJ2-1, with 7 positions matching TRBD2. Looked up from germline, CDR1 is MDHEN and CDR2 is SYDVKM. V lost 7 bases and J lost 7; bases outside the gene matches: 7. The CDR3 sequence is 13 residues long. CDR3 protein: CASTVSGKNEQFF. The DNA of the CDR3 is TGTGCCAGCACCGTGAGCGGGAAGAATGAGCAGTTCTTC.

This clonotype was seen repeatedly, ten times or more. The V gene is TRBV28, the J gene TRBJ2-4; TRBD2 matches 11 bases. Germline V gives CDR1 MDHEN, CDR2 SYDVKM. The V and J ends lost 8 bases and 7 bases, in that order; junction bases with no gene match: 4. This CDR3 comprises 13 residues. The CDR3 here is CASLAGGPNIQYF. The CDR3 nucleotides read TGTGCCAGCTTAGCGGGAGGGCCGAACATTCAGTACTTC.

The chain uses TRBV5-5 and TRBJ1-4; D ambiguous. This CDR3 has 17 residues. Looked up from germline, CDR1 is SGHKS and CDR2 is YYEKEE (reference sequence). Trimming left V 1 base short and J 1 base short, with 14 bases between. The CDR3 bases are TGTGCCAGCAGCTTGTATCTCGGGGAAGTAACTAATGAAAAACTGTTTTTT. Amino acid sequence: CASSLYLGEVTNEKLFF.

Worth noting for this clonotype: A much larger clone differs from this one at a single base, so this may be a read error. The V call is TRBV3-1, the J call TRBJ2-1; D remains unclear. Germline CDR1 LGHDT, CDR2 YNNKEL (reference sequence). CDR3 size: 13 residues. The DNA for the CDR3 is TGTGCCAGCAGCCAAGCCCTGTACAATGAGCAGCTCTTC. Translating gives CASSQALYNEQLF.

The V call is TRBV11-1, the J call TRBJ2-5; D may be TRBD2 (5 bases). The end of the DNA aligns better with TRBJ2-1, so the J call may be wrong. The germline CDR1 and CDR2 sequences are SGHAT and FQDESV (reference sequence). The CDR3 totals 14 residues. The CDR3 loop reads CASSQDLIYNEQFF. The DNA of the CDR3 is TGTGCCAGCAGCCAGGACTTAATCTACAATGAGCAGTTCTTC.

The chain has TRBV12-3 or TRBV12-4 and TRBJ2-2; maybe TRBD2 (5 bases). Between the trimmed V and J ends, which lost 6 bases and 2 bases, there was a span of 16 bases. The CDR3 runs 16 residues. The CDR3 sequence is CASSQANGINTGELFF. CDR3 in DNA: TGTGCCAGCAGCCAAGCCAACGGGATTAACACCGGGGAGCTGTTTTTT.

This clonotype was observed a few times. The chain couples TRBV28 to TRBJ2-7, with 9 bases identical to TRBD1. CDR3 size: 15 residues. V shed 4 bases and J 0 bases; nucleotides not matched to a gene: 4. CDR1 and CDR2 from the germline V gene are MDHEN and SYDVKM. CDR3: CASSSQGASSYEQYF. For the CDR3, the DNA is TGTGCCAGCAGTTCACAGGGGGCAAGCTCCTACGAGCAGTACTTC.

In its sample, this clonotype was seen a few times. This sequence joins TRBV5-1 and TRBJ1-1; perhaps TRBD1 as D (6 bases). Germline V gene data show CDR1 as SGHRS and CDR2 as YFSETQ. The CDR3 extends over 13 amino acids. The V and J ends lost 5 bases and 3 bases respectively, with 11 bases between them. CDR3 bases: TGCGCCAGCAGTGAGGGGGGATACACTGAAGCTTTCTTT. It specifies CASSEGGYTEAFF.

CDR3 nucleotides: TGCAGTGCTAGATCCCAGGGAGAGGGGACCTACGCTGAAGCTTTCTTT. The encoded protein is CSARSQGEGTYAEAFF. The chain recombines TRBV20-1 with TRBJ1-1; a possible D gene is TRBD1 (5 bases). Trimming cost V 2 bases and J 6 bases, with 22 bases left between them. CDR1 is DFQATT, CDR2 SNEGSKA, per germline (reference sequence). The CDR3 length is 16 residues.

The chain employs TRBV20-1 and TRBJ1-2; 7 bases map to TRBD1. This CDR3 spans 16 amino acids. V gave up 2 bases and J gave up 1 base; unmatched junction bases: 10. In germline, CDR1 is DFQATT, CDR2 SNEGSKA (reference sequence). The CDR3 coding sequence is TGCAGTGCTAGAACCCAGGGGGTCGAGGGTAACTATGGCTACACCTTC. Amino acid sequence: CSARTQGVEGNYGYTF.

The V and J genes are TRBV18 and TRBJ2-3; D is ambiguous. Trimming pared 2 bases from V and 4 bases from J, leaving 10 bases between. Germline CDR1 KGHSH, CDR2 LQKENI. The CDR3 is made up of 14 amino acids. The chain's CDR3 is CASSPSSGADTQYF. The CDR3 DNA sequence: TGTGCCAGCTCACCATCCTCTGGAGCAGATACGCAGTATTTT.

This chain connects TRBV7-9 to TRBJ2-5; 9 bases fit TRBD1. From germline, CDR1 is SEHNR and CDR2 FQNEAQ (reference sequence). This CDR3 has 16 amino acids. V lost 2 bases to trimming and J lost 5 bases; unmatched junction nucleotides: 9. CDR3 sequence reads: CASSLTQTGGFETQYF. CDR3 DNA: TGTGCCAGCAGCTTAACCCAAACAGGGGGCTTTGAGACCCAGTACTTC.

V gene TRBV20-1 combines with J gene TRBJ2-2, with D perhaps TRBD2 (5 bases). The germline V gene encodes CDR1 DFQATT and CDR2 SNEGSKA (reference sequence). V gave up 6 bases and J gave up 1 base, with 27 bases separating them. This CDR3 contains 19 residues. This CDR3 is CSARRLGEAPFMNTGELFF. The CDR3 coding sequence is TGCAGTGCCCGAAGACTGGGAGAGGCCCCATTCATGAACACCGGGGAGCTGTTTTTT.

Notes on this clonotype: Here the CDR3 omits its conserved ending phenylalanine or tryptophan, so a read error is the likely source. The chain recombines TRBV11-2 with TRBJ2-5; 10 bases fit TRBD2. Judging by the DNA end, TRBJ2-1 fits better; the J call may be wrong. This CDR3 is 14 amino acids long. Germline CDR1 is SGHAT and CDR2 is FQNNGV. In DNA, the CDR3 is TGTGCCAGCAAACTAGCGGGGATCGACAATGAGCAGTTCGTC. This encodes CASKLAGIDNEQFV.